The 15 T cell receptor beta chains below were found in one sample sequenced in a study of T cells in Graves' hyperthyroidism and ophthalmopathy. There were TCR beta CDR3 regions amplified from RNA transcripts. RT-PCR in the first round (using the HTBI primer set) targeted the TCR CDR3. TCRdb re-derived calls from the multiplex PCR reads in MiXCR, one entry per CDR3 protein. The profile shows roughly 510,000 distinct CDR3 sequences, 20% to 25% of them singletons. The specimen sequenced was blood. These receptors all stem from a man aged 18 to 29 with Graves' hyperthyroidism.

In this sample, this clonotype turned up many times. The CDR3 DNA sequence: TGTGCTAGTGGTCCCCGGACAGGGTCAGTTCTAGTGGGGGAGCAAGAGACCCAGTACTTC. This codes for CASGPRTGSVLVGEQETQYF. This chain uses TRBV12-5 with TRBJ2-5, with 8 bases matching TRBD1. V lost 5 bases to trimming and J lost 2 bases; unmatched junction nucleotides: 22. Germline-derived CDR1 and CDR2 are LGHNT and FRNRAP. This CDR3 is built from 20 residues.

This clonotype was detected many times. The chain uses TRBV11-3 and TRBJ2-7; tentative D call: TRBD1 (5 bases). The V end lost 1 base, the J end lost 3 bases, and 19 bases lay between the germline ends. CDR1 and CDR2 (germline): SGHNT, YENEEA. The CDR3 totals 17 residues. CDR3 residues: CASSLVAGGAAHYEQYF. CDR3 nucleotides: TGTGCCAGCAGCTTAGTTGCAGGTGGGGCGGCACACTACGAGCAGTACTTC.

This clonotype has a count of ten or more. The rearrangement joins TRBV19 to TRBJ1-1, with D unclear. V was shortened by 0 bases and J by 0 bases, with 5 bases between the two germline ends. Germline V lookup: CDR1 LNHDA, CDR2 SQIVND (reference sequence). This CDR3 comprises 14 residues. CDR3 coding DNA: TGTGCCAGTAGTATAGAACGGGTGAACACTGAAGCTTTCTTT. Protein product: CASSIERVNTEAFF.

The chain links TRBV2 to TRBJ1-5; 11 positions agree with TRBD1. The CDR3 runs 18 residues. V was pared by 0 bases and J by 6 bases, with 10 bases of the junction left unmatched. Per germline, CDR1 SNHLY and CDR2 FYNNEI. For the CDR3, the DNA is TGTGCCAGCAGTGAAGCGCTTCTCAAGGACAGGGGGCTTCAGCCCCAGCATTTT. Amino acid sequence: CASSEALLKDRGLQPQHF.

The chain joins TRBV20-1 to TRBJ1-2; D not certain. CDR1 is DFQATT and CDR2 is SNEGSKA in the germline V gene (reference sequence). V was clipped by 3 bases and J by 3 bases, with 11 bases between them. The CDR3 extends over 13 amino acids. CDR3 nucleotides: TGCAGTGCTAGTGCGACGCACGACTATGGCTACACCTTC. Encoded protein: CSASATHDYGYTF.

This clonotype appeared many times. The V and J genes are TRBV6-5 and TRBJ1-5; maybe TRBD1 (6 bases). The CDR3 spans 16 residues. V lost 2 bases, J lost 3 bases, and 14 bases lay in between. Germline V lookup: CDR1 MNHEY, CDR2 SVGAGI. The CDR3 loop is CASSYGNREVNQPQHF. In DNA, the CDR3 is TGTGCCAGCAGTTACGGGAACAGGGAGGTCAATCAGCCCCAGCATTTT.

The sample holds many counts of this clonotype. This chain links TRBV30 with TRBJ1-1; possible D gene TRBD1, 6 bases. The CDR3 has 14 residues. Germline CDR1 and CDR2: GTSNPN and SVGIG (reference sequence). Trimming cost V 5 bases and J 1 base, with 14 bases left between them. CDR3 amino acids: CAWSGGGGNTEAFF. Here the CDR3 DNA reads TGTGCCTGGTCCGGAGGGGGGGGGAACACTGAAGCTTTCTTT.

On this clonotype: A much larger clone lies a single base off, so this may be a read error. The CDR3 carries no conserved terminal phenylalanine or tryptophan, so it likely arises from a read error. The chain is built from TRBV19 and TRBJ1-1; the match to TRBD1 covers 7 bases. J was trimmed by 7 bases and V by 5 bases; bases with no gene match: 4. The CDR3 sequence is 12 residues long. The germline V gene encodes CDR1 LNHDA and CDR2 SQIVND (reference sequence). The chain's CDR3 is CASSQRQGEAFL. CDR3 sequence (DNA): TGTGCCAGTAGTCAACGACAGGGTGAAGCTTTCTTG.

This clonotype has more than one count but fewer than ten. The chain combines TRBV29-1 with TRBJ1-1, with 9 bases that match TRBD1. The CDR3 spans 15 residues. The trim removed 5 bases at V and 4 bases at J, leaving 11 bases unmatched. Germline V lookup: CDR1 SQVTM, CDR2 ANQGSEA. The CDR3 spells CSVQPGQGLATEAFF. For the CDR3, the DNA is TGCAGCGTTCAACCGGGACAGGGATTGGCCACTGAAGCTTTCTTT. The entire variable domain, with the rest obtained from reference TRBV29-1 and TRBJ1-1, is as follows: SAVISQKPSRDICQRGTSLTIQCQVDSQVTMMFWYRQQPGQSLTLIATANQGSEATYESGFVIDKFPISRPNLTFSTLTVSNMSPEDSSIYLCSVQPGQGLATEAFFGQGTRLTVV.

The sample holds many counts of this clonotype. The CDR3 sequence is CASRGPYDTEAFF. The CDR3 coding sequence is TGTGCCAGCAGAGGCCCTTACGACACTGAAGCTTTCTTT. The rearrangement joins TRBV12-3 or TRBV12-4 to TRBJ1-1, with D hard to call. Trimming cost V 6 bases and J 3 bases, with 11 bases left between them. This CDR3 spans 13 amino acids.

About this clonotype: Since a much larger clone is just one base distant, this may be a read error. The genes are TRBV10-3 and TRBJ1-1; D gene ambiguous. Per the germline V gene, CDR1 is ENHRY and CDR2 is SYGVKD. The CDR3 is 15 residues long. This CDR3 is CAISESEAMNTEACF. CDR3 nucleotide sequence: TGTGCCATCAGTGAGTCGGAAGCCATGAACACTGAAGCTTGCTTT.

This clonotype was seen ten or more times. In DNA, the CDR3 is TGCAGTGCCGGGGGGGATGGCTACACCTTC. It specifies CSAGGDGYTF. This chain uses TRBV20-1 with TRBJ1-2, with D possibly being TRBD1 (5 bases). The CDR3 runs to 10 residues. The germline V gene encodes CDR1 DFQATT and CDR2 SNEGSKA (reference sequence). Trimming shortened V by 6 bases and J by 6 bases, and 8 bases separated the two germline ends.

The V call is TRBV12-5, the J call TRBJ1-2; D is uncertain. This CDR3 region has 16 residues. V lost 5 bases to trimming and J lost 5 bases, with 21 bases between them. Germline CDR1 reads LGHNT; CDR2 reads FRNRAP. The CDR3 nucleotides read TGTGCTAGTGGTCCGCCGGGTGGCCTTACGTCGTATGGCTACACCTTC. The encoded protein is CASGPPGGLTSYGYTF.

This clonotype was counted between two and nine times. The rearrangement joins TRBV6-1 to TRBJ1-2; no reliable D call. The V end was cut by 2 bases, the J end by 13 bases, with 17 bases between. Germline V gene sequence: CDR1 MNHNS, CDR2 SASEGT. The CDR3 is 13 amino acids. The CDR3 DNA follows: TGTGCCAGCAGTGAACGAGACGCCCAGCCCAGCACCTTC. Translated: CASSERDAQPSTF.

The chain has TRBV18 and TRBJ2-5; the D is unclear. CDR3 length equals 13 residues. Germline V gives CDR1 KGHSH, CDR2 LQKENI. With 3 bases removed from V and 0 bases from J, the gap between germline ends came to 5 bases. The CDR3 reads CASSPADQETQYF. The CDR3 DNA reads TGTGCCAGCTCACCTGCGGACCAAGAGACCCAGTACTTC.